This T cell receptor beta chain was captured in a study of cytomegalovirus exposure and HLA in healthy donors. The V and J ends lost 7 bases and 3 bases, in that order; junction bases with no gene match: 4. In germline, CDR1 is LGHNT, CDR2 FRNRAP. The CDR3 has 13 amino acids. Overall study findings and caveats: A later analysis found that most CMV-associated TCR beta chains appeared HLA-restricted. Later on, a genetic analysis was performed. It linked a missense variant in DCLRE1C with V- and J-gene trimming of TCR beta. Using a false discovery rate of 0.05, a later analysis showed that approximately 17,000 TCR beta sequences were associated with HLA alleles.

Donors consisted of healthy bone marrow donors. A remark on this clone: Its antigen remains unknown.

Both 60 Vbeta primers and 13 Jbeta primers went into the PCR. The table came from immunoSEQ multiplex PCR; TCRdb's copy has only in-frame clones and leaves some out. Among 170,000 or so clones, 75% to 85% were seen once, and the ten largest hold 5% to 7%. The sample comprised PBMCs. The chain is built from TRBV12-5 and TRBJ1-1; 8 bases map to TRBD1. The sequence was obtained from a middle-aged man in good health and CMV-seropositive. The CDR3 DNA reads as TGTGCTAGTGTCCAGGGGGCGGACACTGAAGCTTTCTTT. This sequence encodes CASVQGADTEAFF.